The next 23 T cell receptor beta chains were all read from a single sample in a study of T cell repertoires in cytomegalovirus infection. Using its own MiXCR run on the reads, TCRdb lists one record per CDR3 protein. The table includes hundreds of thousands of distinct CDR3 sequences, about 23% detected once. Sequencing used CD8+ T cells from PBMCs. These receptor sequences come from a human donor in good health (CMV status not recorded). Some clones in this sample may be carry-over from other donors' samples.

This clonotype appeared many times. This chain joins TRBV7-3 and TRBJ1-5; the match to TRBD1 covers 11 bases. This CDR3 contains 16 residues. Per germline, CDR1 SGHTA and CDR2 FQGTGA. The junction had 4 bases not matched to a gene; V was cut back by 1 base and J by 5 bases. CDR3 coding DNA: TGTGCCAGCAGCTTAATTTGGGACAGGGGGGATCAGCCCCAGCATTTT. It encodes CASSLIWDRGDQPQHF.

This clonotype has just one count. The V call is TRBV28, the J call TRBJ2-1, with 8 bases matching TRBD2. The germline gives CDR1 MDHEN, CDR2 SYDVKM. The CDR3 consists of 17 residues. Trimming at V came to 3 bases and at J to 0 bases, leaving 7 bases not matched to a gene. The CDR3 DNA sequence: TGTGCCAGCAGTTTTGCACTAGCGGCGAGCTCCTACAATGAGCAGTTCTTC. Its protein is CASSFALAASSYNEQFF. The full variable domain, completed using reference TRBV28 and TRBJ2-1, is DVKVTQSSRYLVKRTGEKVFLECVQDMDHENMFWYRQDPGLGLRLIYFSYDVKMKEKGDIPEGYSVSREKKERFSLILESASTNQTSMYLCASSFALAASSYNEQFFGPGTRLTVL.

This clonotype was observed many times. The V and J genes are TRBV7-2 and TRBJ1-2, with no clear D. CDR3 length equals 14 residues. V lost 5 bases and J 4 bases, leaving 14 bases between the germline ends. The V gene's germline CDR1 is SGHTA and CDR2 FQGNSA. The CDR3 spells CASSRSAGIYGYTF. The CDR3 nucleotides are TGTGCCAGCAGCCGCAGCGCAGGCATCTATGGCTACACCTTC.

V usage is TRBV2 and J usage is TRBJ1-2, with D tentatively TRBD1 (5 bases). The CDR3 contains 15 residues. CDR1 SNHLY and CDR2 FYNNEI come from the germline V gene. V dropped 0 bases and J dropped 4 bases, with 12 bases sitting between them. As DNA, the CDR3 is TGTGCCAGCAGTGAAGCGTCGACAGAGGCCTATGGCTACACCTTC. Its protein product is CASSEASTEAYGYTF.

The gene calls are TRBV15 and TRBJ1-5, with 7 bases fitting TRBD1. This CDR3 is 15 amino acids long. The J segment lost 6 bases and the V segment lost 2 bases, leaving 7 bases of the junction unmatched. Germline V CDR1 and CDR2: LNHNV, YYDKDF (reference sequence). The CDR3 nucleotides are TGTGCCACCAGCAGAAGGGACAGCCTCGGTCAGCCCCAGCATTTT. Translating it yields CATSRRDSLGQPQHF.

In this sample, this clonotype turned up many times. The chain is built from TRBV4-1 and TRBJ1-2; 7 nucleotides match TRBD1. The CDR3 extends over 15 amino acids. J gave up 4 bases and V 0 bases, and 5 bases lay outside the gene matches. CDR1 and CDR2 (germline): MGHRA, YSYEKL. DNA for the CDR3: TGCGCCAGCAGCCAAGACGCCGGGACAGTCTATGGCTACACCTTC. Translated, it gives CASSQDAGTVYGYTF.

This clonotype came up a few times. The CDR3 DNA is TGCAGTGCTAGACTTGACGAACTTTATAGCAATCAGCCCCAGCATTTT. Translated: CSARLDELYSNQPQHF. The rearrangement joins TRBV20-1 to TRBJ1-5; D is unresolved. V was pared by 2 bases and J by 0 bases, with 14 bases between. The CDR3 consists of 16 residues. From germline, CDR1 is DFQATT and CDR2 SNEGSKA (reference sequence).

This clonotype was found many times. The DNA for the CDR3 is TGTGCCAGCAGGCCCCCCATGGGCTCTGGAAACACCATATATTTT. It translates to CASRPPMGSGNTIYF. The rearrangement links TRBV28 to TRBJ1-3; the D is unclear. V was shortened by 6 bases and J by 0 bases, with 12 bases between the two germline ends. CDR3 size: 15 residues. CDR1 is MDHEN and CDR2 is SYDVKM in the germline V gene. The variable domain in full, completed from reference TRBV28 and TRBJ1-3, reads DVKVTQSSRYLVKRTGEKVFLECVQDMDHENMFWYRQDPGLGLRLIYFSYDVKMKEKGDIPEGYSVSREKKERFSLILESASTNQTSMYLCASRPPMGSGNTIYFGEGSWLTVV.

The rearrangement links TRBV28 to TRBJ2-3, with D possibly being TRBD1 or TRBD2 (5 bases each). The germline gives CDR1 MDHEN, CDR2 SYDVKM. CDR3 length: 14 amino acids. The V end was cut by 7 bases, the J end by 4 bases, with 15 bases between. In DNA form, the CDR3 reads TGTGCCAGCATAGGGGCGGAGGACGCAGATACGCAGTATTTT. It codes for CASIGAEDADTQYF.

This chain links TRBV13 with TRBJ1-2; TRBD1 matches at 8 bases. V lost 5 bases and J lost 6; bases outside the gene matches: 17. This CDR3 is built from 17 residues. Looked up from germline, CDR1 is PRHDT and CDR2 is FYEKMQ (reference sequence). CDR3 sequence: CASSGIPGQVAVDGYTF. The CDR3 DNA reads TGTGCCAGCAGCGGTATCCCGGGACAGGTTGCCGTGGATGGCTACACCTTC.

This clonotype has at least ten counts. The rearrangement joins TRBV7-6 to TRBJ1-1; D is perhaps TRBD1 (5 bases). Trimming left V 5 bases short and J 3 bases short, with 16 bases between. Germline V CDR1 and CDR2: SGHVS, FNYEAQ. CDR3 length: 15 amino acids. This CDR3 is CASSPLPGHDTEAFF. The DNA of the CDR3 is TGTGCCAGCAGCCCACTCCCAGGGCACGACACTGAAGCTTTCTTT.

The rearrangement joins TRBV23-1 to TRBJ2-4; D is possibly TRBD1 or TRBD2 (5 bases each). TRBV23-1 is flagged as an ORF with uncertain function. The germline V and J ends were trimmed by 7 bases and 8 bases, with 18 bases remaining between them. The CDR3 has 14 residues. CDR3 amino acids: CASTSRDPGYIQYF. CDR3 DNA sequence: TGCGCCAGCACCTCCCGGGACCCCGGATACATTCAGTACTTC.

This clonotype appeared many times. The rearrangement joins TRBV6-2 or TRBV6-3 to TRBJ1-5; 7 bases map to TRBD1. The V segment lost 6 bases and the J segment 3 bases; nucleotides outside the gene matches: 14. Germline values: CDR1 MNHEY, CDR2 SVGEGT. CDR3 size: 17 residues. CDR3 DNA: TGTGCCAGCAGCCACGAAGATAGGGGGCAGGACAATCAGCCCCAGCATTTT. Protein sequence: CASSHEDRGQDNQPQHF.

This clonotype was seen many times. The chain carries TRBV15 and TRBJ2-2; possibly TRBD1 for D (6 bases). From germline, CDR1 is LNHNV and CDR2 YYDKDF (reference sequence). The CDR3 spans 14 residues. Trimming left V 6 bases short and J 0 bases short, with 8 bases between. Here the CDR3 reads CATRDSANTGELFF. The CDR3 DNA is TGTGCCACCAGGGACAGCGCGAACACCGGGGAGCTGTTTTTT.

Many counts were recorded for this clonotype. The J gene is TRBJ2-1, the V gene TRBV24-1; 7 nucleotides align to TRBD1. Looked up from germline, CDR1 is KGHDR and CDR2 is SFDVKD. The CDR3 is 17 amino acids. V was clipped by 5 bases and J by 0 bases; unmatched bases: 9. The CDR3 region is CATSGTPGTDSYNEQFF. Written as DNA, the CDR3 is TGTGCCACCAGTGGCACCCCCGGGACAGACTCCTACAATGAGCAGTTCTTC.

The chain joins TRBV6-5 to TRBJ2-7; D not certain. The CDR3 has 12 residues. V was clipped by 10 bases and J by 2 bases, with 12 bases between them. CDR1 and CDR2 (germline): MNHEY, SVGAGI. DNA of the CDR3: TGTGCCACCCTGGGATTAGCCTACGAGCAGTACTTC. Translation gives CATLGLAYEQYF.

J is TRBJ1-5 and V is TRBV20-1; maybe TRBD1 (6 bases). V was clipped by 7 bases and J by 4 bases, with 11 bases between them. CDR3 size: 12 residues. CDR1 is DFQATT and CDR2 is SNEGSKA in the germline V gene (reference sequence). CDR3 amino acids: CSVNRENQPQHF. DNA for the CDR3: TGCAGTGTAAACAGGGAAAATCAGCCCCAGCATTTT.

This clonotype has at least ten counts. CDR3 loop: CASSPDPYNEQFF. CDR3 DNA sequence: TGTGCCAGCAGCCCTGACCCGTACAATGAGCAGTTCTTC. The chain employs TRBV7-2 and TRBJ2-1, with D uncertain. Germline CDR1 is SGHTA and CDR2 is FQGNSA. V lost 5 bases to trimming and J lost 4 bases, with 9 bases between them. The CDR3 length is 13 residues.

This clonotype was counted a few times. CDR3 sequence: CASSLVYPSSYNEQFF. The CDR3 region has the DNA TGTGCCAGCAGCTTGGTCTATCCCAGCTCCTACAATGAGCAGTTCTTC. The genes are TRBV7-2 and TRBJ2-1, with D unresolved. V lost 3 bases and J 0 bases, leaving 12 bases between the germline ends. The CDR3 runs 16 residues. CDR1 and CDR2 from the germline V gene are SGHTA and FQGNSA.

The table lists this clonotype with many counts. This chain joins TRBV6-1 and TRBJ2-2; TRBD2 is a possible D gene (6 bases). CDR3 length: 15 residues. Germline loops: CDR1 MNHNS, CDR2 SASEGT. Trimming removed 5 bases at V and 2 bases at J, with 12 bases between. The CDR3 DNA reads TGTGCCAGCAGTCCCAGGAGGGGAAACACCGGGGAGCTGTTTTTT. The encoded protein is CASSPRRGNTGELFF.

The chain carries TRBV9 and TRBJ1-6; D uncertain. With 2 bases removed from V and 7 bases from J, the gap between germline ends came to 7 bases. CDR1 and CDR2 (germline): SGDLS, YYNGEE. The CDR3 spans 13 residues. The CDR3 reads CASSVVGNSPLHF. The CDR3 DNA reads as TGTGCCAGCAGCGTGGTCGGAAATTCACCCCTCCACTTT.

At least ten counts were recorded for this clonotype. The chain employs TRBV30 and TRBJ2-7, with 8 positions matching TRBD1. The germline V gene encodes CDR1 GTSNPN and CDR2 SVGIG (reference sequence). The CDR3 runs to 15 residues. The chain's CDR3 is CALDQVVRGLHEQYF. In DNA form, the CDR3 reads TGTGCTTTGGATCAAGTTGTCAGGGGGCTTCACGAGCAGTACTTC.

Only a few counts were recorded for this clonotype. The chain employs TRBV7-9 and TRBJ2-7, with TRBD2 matching 7 bases. The CDR3 is made up of 15 amino acids. Trimming at V came to 4 bases and at J to 4 bases, leaving 10 bases not matched to a gene. Germline-derived CDR1 and CDR2 are SEHNR and FQNEAQ (reference sequence). In DNA form, the CDR3 reads TGTGCCAGCAGCTCCTCGGGGAGCGGGGCATACGAGCAGTACTTC. Its translation is CASSSSGSGAYEQYF.